Below are 11 T cell receptor beta chains sequenced from a single sample in a study of blood T cell repertoires in COVID-19. Profiling relied on immunoSEQ multiplex PCR, and the TCRdb table lists in-frame clones only, not all of them. The sample contains roughly 130,000 clones, around 80% of which appear only once. Sequencing input: peripheral blood. These receptors all stem from a man in his 60s with acute or convalescent COVID-19.

The chain carries TRBV9 and TRBJ1-6; 7 bases are shared with TRBD1. J gave up 5 bases and V 0 bases, and 5 bases lay outside the gene matches. Germline V lookup: CDR1 SGDLS, CDR2 YYNGEE. This CDR3 has 16 residues. The CDR3: CASSVDQGGNNSPLHF. CDR3 nucleotides: TGTGCCAGCAGCGTAGATCAGGGGGGCAATAATTCACCCCTCCACTTT.

The chain recombines TRBV7-9 with TRBJ1-3; TRBD1 agrees at 12 bases. Losses at the gene ends were 5 bases for V and 2 bases for J; bases not matched to a gene: 4. The CDR3 length is 16 residues. Germline values: CDR1 SEHNR, CDR2 FQNEAQ (reference sequence). The DNA for the CDR3 is TGTGCCAGCAGCGGGGACAGGGGGCAAGCTGGAAACACCATATATTTT. Its protein is CASSGDRGQAGNTIYF.

This rearrangement joins TRBV18 to TRBJ2-1; perhaps TRBD1 as D (5 bases). The germline V and J ends were trimmed by 3 bases and 0 bases, with 12 bases remaining between them. Germline lookup yields CDR1 KGHSH and CDR2 LQKENI. The length of the CDR3 is 16 residues. The CDR3: CASSPTAGISYNEQFF. Here the CDR3 DNA reads TGTGCCAGCTCACCCACGGCAGGGATCTCCTACAATGAGCAGTTCTTC.

The rearrangement joins TRBV4-2 to TRBJ1-3; D might be TRBD1 (6 bases). The CDR3 consists of 16 residues. V shed 2 bases and J shed 2 bases, with 13 bases lying between them. Looked up from germline, CDR1 is LGHNA and CDR2 is YNFKEQ. The CDR3: CASSQNTGKAGNTIYF. In DNA, the CDR3 is TGTGCCAGCAGCCAAAATACAGGGAAAGCTGGAAACACCATATATTTT.

This clone was seen a few times. The CDR3 sequence: CASSSQGLEAFF. The CDR3 DNA is TGTGCCAGCTCATCTCAGGGCCTTGAAGCTTTCTTT. J is TRBJ1-1 and V is TRBV18; possibly TRBD1 for D (5 bases). V lost 5 bases to trimming and J lost 7 bases, with 11 bases between them. Germline V lookup: CDR1 KGHSH, CDR2 LQKENI. This CDR3 has 12 residues.

The chain uses TRBV6-2 or TRBV6-3 and TRBJ2-5; the D gene is possibly TRBD2 (6 bases). This CDR3 is built from 14 residues. Germline CDR1 MNHEY, CDR2 SVGEGT. V lost 6 bases and J lost 4, with 15 bases in between. In nucleotides, the CDR3 is TGTGCCAGCAGCCCCTCGGGACTTCCAGAGACCCAGTACTTC. Amino acids: CASSPSGLPETQYF.

This rearrangement joins TRBV6-1 to TRBJ2-7; possible D gene TRBD2, 5 bases. CDR1 is MNHNS, CDR2 SASEGT, per germline. V was pared by 1 base and J by 4 bases, with 5 bases between. This CDR3 has 12 amino acids. Here the CDR3 reads CASSEGTYEQYF. The CDR3 DNA reads TGTGCCAGCAGTGAAGGGACTTACGAGCAGTACTTC.

This chain joins TRBV28 and TRBJ2-1, with TRBD2 as a possible D gene (5 bases). CDR3 length: 16 residues. The germline V gene has CDR1 MDHEN and CDR2 SYDVKM. V lost 6 bases and J 6 bases, leaving 21 bases between the germline ends. CDR3 sequence (DNA): TGTGCCAGCAGGCCCGGACTGACCCCAACTGGCAATGAGCAGTTCTTC. Protein product: CASRPGLTPTGNEQFF.

The rearrangement joins TRBV27 to TRBJ1-2; 7 positions match TRBD1. CDR1 and CDR2 (germline): MNHEY, SMNVEV (reference sequence). Trimming removed 4 bases from V and 7 bases from J; junction bases left unmatched: 6. This CDR3 has 13 residues. The CDR3 DNA sequence: TGTGCCAGCAGTTCCACAGGGGTAGGTGGCTACACCTTC. Translation: CASSSTGVGGYTF.

The CDR3 DNA reads as TGTGCCAGCAGTTGGGATTCTAGGGGCGGATCACCCCTCCACTTT. Translation gives CASSWDSRGGSPLHF. This chain links TRBV28 with TRBJ1-6; D is possibly TRBD1 (5 bases). The V gene's germline CDR1 is MDHEN and CDR2 SYDVKM. The CDR3 spans 15 residues. The germline V and J ends were trimmed by 4 bases and 10 bases, with 17 bases remaining between them.

The V call is TRBV7-2, the J call TRBJ1-2; weak D call: TRBD1 (5 bases). Looked up from germline, CDR1 is SGHTA and CDR2 is FQGNSA. Trimming took off 5 bases at V and 2 bases at J, with 12 bases between the two ends. The CDR3 covers 14 residues. The DNA for the CDR3 is TGTGCCAGCAGCCAAAATGGACAAAACTATGGCTACACCTTC. This encodes CASSQNGQNYGYTF.